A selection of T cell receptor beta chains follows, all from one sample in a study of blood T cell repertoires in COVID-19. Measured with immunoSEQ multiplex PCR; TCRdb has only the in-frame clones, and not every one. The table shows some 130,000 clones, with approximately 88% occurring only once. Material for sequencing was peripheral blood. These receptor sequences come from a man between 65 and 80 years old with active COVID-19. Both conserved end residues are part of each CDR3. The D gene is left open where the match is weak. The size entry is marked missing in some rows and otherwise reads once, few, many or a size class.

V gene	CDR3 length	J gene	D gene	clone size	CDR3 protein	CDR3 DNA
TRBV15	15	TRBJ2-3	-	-	CATSTRGEGADTQYF	TGTGCCACCAGCACGCGGGGGGAGGGGGCGGATACGCAGTATTTT
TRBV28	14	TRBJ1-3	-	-	CASSLGGAGNTIYF	TGTGCCAGCAGTTTAGGCGGGGCTGGAAACACCATATATTTT
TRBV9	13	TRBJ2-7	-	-	CASSPHTQAEQYF	TGTGCCAGCAGCCCGCATACACAGGCCGAGCAGTACTTC
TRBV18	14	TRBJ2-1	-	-	CASSPETAFNEQFF	TGTGCCAGCTCACCAGAGACAGCCTTCAATGAGCAGTTCTTC
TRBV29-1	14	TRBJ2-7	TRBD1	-	CSVEETGRLYEQYF	TGCAGCGTTGAAGAGACAGGGAGACTCTACGAGCAGTACTTC
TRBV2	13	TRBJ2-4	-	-	CASREGPGNIQYF	TGTGCCAGCAGGGAAGGGCCGGGGAACATTCAGTACTTC
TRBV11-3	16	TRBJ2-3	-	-	CASSLRAVGLTDTQYF	TGTGCCAGCAGCTTACGAGCGGTAGGGCTAACAGATACGCAGTATTTT
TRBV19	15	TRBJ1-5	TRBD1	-	CASNPDRGEGQPQHF	TGTGCCAGTAACCCGGACAGGGGTGAAGGTCAGCCCCAGCATTTT
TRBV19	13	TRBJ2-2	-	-	CASRGLNTGELFF	TGTGCCAGTAGGGGGCTGAACACCGGGGAGCTGTTTTTT
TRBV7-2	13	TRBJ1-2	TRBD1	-	CASSGDRGVGYTF	TGTGCCAGCAGCGGGGACAGGGGGGTTGGCTACACCTTC
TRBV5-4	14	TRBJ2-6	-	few	CASSSQAGANVLTF	TGTGCCAGCAGCTCTCAGGCGGGGGCCAACGTCCTGACTTTC
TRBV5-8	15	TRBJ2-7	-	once	CASSLAVGKRYEQYF	TGTGCCAGCAGCTTGGCTGTCGGGAAGAGGTACGAGCAGTACTTC
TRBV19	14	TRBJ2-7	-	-	CASSIRDNSYEQYF	TGTGCCAGTAGCATCCGGGACAACTCCTACGAGCAGTACTTC
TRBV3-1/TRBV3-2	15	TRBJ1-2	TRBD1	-	CASSQGQGVNYGYTF	TGTGCCAGCAGCCAAGGACAGGGAGTTAACTATGGCTACACCTTC
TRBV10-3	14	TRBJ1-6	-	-	CATSGLSYNSPLHF	TGTGCCACCTCGGGACTGTCTTATAATTCACCCCTCCACTTT
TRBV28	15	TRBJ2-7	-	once	CASSNGGGAPYEQYF	TGTGCCAGCAGTAACGGCGGAGGGGCCCCTTACGAGCAGTACTTC
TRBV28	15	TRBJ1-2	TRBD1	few	CASSHSGTGGEGYTF	TGTGCCAGCAGTCACTCCGGGACAGGGGGCGAGGGCTACACCTTC
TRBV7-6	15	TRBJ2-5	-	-	CASSFLRESGETQYF	TGTGCCAGCAGCTTCCTTCGGGAGTCAGGAGAGACCCAGTACTTC
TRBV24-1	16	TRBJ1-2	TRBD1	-	CATSDPGDRSNYGYTF	TGTGCCACCAGTGACCCGGGGGACAGGTCAAACTATGGCTACACCTTC
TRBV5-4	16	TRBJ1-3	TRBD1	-	CASSAGQPSSGNTIYF	TGTGCCAGCAGCGCGGGACAGCCTTCCTCTGGAAACACCATATATTTT
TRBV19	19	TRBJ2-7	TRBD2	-	CASSIGEERASGYSYEQYF	TGTGCCAGTAGTATAGGCGAGGAGAGAGCTAGCGGTTACTCCTACGAGCAGTACTTC
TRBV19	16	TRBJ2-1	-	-	CASSIARPGGYNEQFF	TGTGCCAGTAGTATAGCGAGGCCCGGGGGTTACAATGAGCAGTTCTTC
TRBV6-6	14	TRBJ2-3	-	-	CASTDRGRTDTQYF	TGTGCCAGCACCGACCGGGGTCGCACAGATACGCAGTATTTT